This TCR beta chain was captured by sequencing in a study of T cells after yellow fever vaccination. Whole-study context: Fractions with few cells were prepared using SMART-Seq v4 Ultra Low Input.

TCR cDNA, made by 5'RACE template switching, carried an added universal primer site and UMIs. TCRdb recomputed calls from the 5' RACE reads with MiXCR, one row per CDR3 protein. The repertoire includes some 260,000 distinct CDR3 sequences, about 5.2% of them detected once, and under 3.5% sits in the top ten. V shed 0 bases, J shed 7 bases, and the junction held 4 bases outside the gene matches. Germline CDR1 is LGHDT and CDR2 is YNNKEL (reference sequence). The CDR3 is 15 amino acids. General study findings and limits: In post-booster samples, most primary-vaccination clones reappeared (about 95% CD4, approximately 91% CD8).

This clonotype was seen more than once but under ten times. What it binds is not known. Sequenced material: CD4+ T cells sorted from PBMCs, taken on the day of the yellow fever booster vaccination. This receptor was identified in a young man who received the YFV17D yellow fever vaccine. The V gene is TRBV3-1, the J gene TRBJ2-4, with 9 bases fitting TRBD1. The CDR3 is CASSQDRQGGNIQYF. The CDR3 nucleotides read TGTGCCAGCAGCCAAGACAGACAGGGGGGGAACATTCAGTACTTC.